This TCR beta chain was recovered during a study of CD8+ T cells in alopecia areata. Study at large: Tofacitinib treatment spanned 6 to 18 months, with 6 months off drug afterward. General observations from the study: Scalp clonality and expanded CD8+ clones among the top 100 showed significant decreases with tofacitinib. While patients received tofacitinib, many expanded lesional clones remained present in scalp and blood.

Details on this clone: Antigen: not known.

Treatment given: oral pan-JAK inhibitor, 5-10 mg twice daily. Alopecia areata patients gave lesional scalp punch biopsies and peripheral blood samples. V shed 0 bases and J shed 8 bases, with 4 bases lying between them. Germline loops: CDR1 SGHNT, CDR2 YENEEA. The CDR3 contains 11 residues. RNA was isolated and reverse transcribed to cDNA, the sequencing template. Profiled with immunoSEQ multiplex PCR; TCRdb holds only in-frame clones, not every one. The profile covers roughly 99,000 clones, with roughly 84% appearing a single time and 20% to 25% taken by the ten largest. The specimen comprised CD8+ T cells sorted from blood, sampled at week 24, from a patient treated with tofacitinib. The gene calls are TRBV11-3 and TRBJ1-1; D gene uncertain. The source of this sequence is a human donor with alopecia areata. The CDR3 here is CASSLDGEAFF. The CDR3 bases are TGTGCCAGCAGCTTAGACGGAGAAGCTTTCTTT.